The following is a T cell receptor (beta chain) sequence with its context. Its specificity is unknown. CD45RO-negative cells were positively selected for CCR7, leaving out terminally differentiated effector memory CD45RA+ cells. Each donor was a Caucasian adult residing in Nashville, Tennessee. CDR3 size: 14 residues. Trimming took off 6 bases at V and 4 bases at J, with 16 bases between the two ends. Per germline, CDR1 SGHTA and CDR2 FQGNSA. The source of the sample is a study of shared clonotypes between healthy human individuals. General observations from the study: The authors sampled blood alone, and tissue repertoires likely differ.

Clones were read by immunoSEQ multiplex PCR, and TCRdb kept only the in-frame ones, dropping some. The sample lists roughly 2,000,000 clones; roughly 93% were seen once. The TCR comes from a man aged 18-30 years in good health. Some clones in this sample may be carry-over from other donors' samples. Sequencing used naive CD8+ T cells from PBMCs. This chain joins TRBV7-2 and TRBJ2-7; D may be TRBD1 (5 bases). CDR3 sequence: CASRVQVRGYEQYF. CDR3 in DNA: TGTGCCAGCAGAGTCCAGGTTAGGGGATACGAGCAGTACTTC.